One and the same sample provided the 22 T cell receptor beta chains below, sequenced in a study of blood T cell repertoires in COVID-19. Data came from immunoSEQ multiplex PCR; TCRdb stores just in-frame clones and leaves some out. Of approximately 170,000 clones in the sample, 89% are singletons; the top ten hold around 0.77%. The sequenced sample consisted of PBMCs or T cells enriched from blood (not recorded which). These receptor sequences come from a woman younger than 35 who had recovered from COVID-19.

The CDR3 loop reads CASSRAFQETQYF. The DNA of the CDR3 is TGTGCCAGCTCACGGGCATTTCAAGAGACCCAGTACTTC. The chain links TRBV18 to TRBJ2-5; D not certain. The germline V gene has CDR1 KGHSH and CDR2 LQKENI. Trimming removed 4 bases from V and 2 bases from J, with 8 bases in between. This CDR3 comprises 13 residues.

This clone occurred once. The chain joins TRBV19 to TRBJ2-1; possibly TRBD2 for D (7 bases). V lost 3 bases to trimming and J lost 7 bases, with 16 bases between them. The CDR3 is 15 residues long. Germline CDR1 reads LNHDA; CDR2 reads SQIVND (reference sequence). The CDR3 is CASSMRGGVRNEQFF. CDR3 sequence (DNA): TGTGCCAGTAGTATGAGGGGGGGAGTCAGGAATGAGCAGTTCTTC.

V usage is TRBV6-6 and J usage is TRBJ2-3; 12 bases are shared with TRBD2. The CDR3 loop spans 18 amino acids. The V gene end was trimmed by 5 bases and the J gene end by 1 base; junction bases not matched to a gene: 10. The germline CDR1 and CDR2 sequences are MNHNY and SVGAGI (reference sequence). CDR3 DNA: TGTGCCAGCAGTCCCGCCGGACTAGCGGGAAGAGGCACAGATACGCAGTATTTT. It is translated as CASSPAGLAGRGTDTQYF.

This CDR3 reads CASSFTGGGAYETQYF. CDR3 nucleotides: TGTGCCAGCAGCTTTACCGGGGGAGGAGCGTATGAGACCCAGTACTTC. The J gene is TRBJ2-5, the V gene TRBV7-9, with D possibly TRBD2 on 6 matching bases. This CDR3 is built from 16 residues. V gave up 3 bases and J gave up 5 bases, with 19 bases separating them. Per germline, CDR1 SEHNR and CDR2 FQNEAQ (reference sequence).

The CDR3 is CASSSGPSGSITETQYF. The CDR3 DNA is TGTGCCAGCAGCTCCGGACCTAGCGGGAGTATCACAGAGACCCAGTACTTC. The rearrangement links TRBV7-9 to TRBJ2-5, with 10 bases identical to TRBD2. The CDR3 length is 17 residues. The V segment lost 4 bases and the J segment 4 bases; nucleotides outside the gene matches: 12. Germline V gives CDR1 SEHNR, CDR2 FQNEAQ (reference sequence).

As DNA, the CDR3 is TGTGCCAGCAGCTTAGGGACAGGTGGTGGCTACACCTTC. This sequence encodes CASSLGTGGGYTF. J is TRBJ1-2 and V is TRBV7-2, with 7 nucleotides matching TRBD1. The CDR3 covers 13 residues. J gave up 7 bases and V 1 base, and 3 bases lay outside the gene matches. CDR1 and CDR2 from the germline V gene are SGHTA and FQGNSA.

The chain uses TRBV7-9 and TRBJ2-7, with 10 bases fitting TRBD2. The junction had 6 bases not matched to a gene; V was cut back by 0 bases and J by 7 bases. This CDR3 spans 15 amino acids. Germline V gene data show CDR1 as SEHNR and CDR2 as FQNEAQ (reference sequence). CDR3 DNA: TGTGCCAGCAGCTTAGCCCTAGCGGGGGCGAGGGAGCAGTACTTC. This codes for CASSLALAGAREQYF.

Of note for this clone: Other DNA sequences from this sample encode an identical CDR3 as well. The CDR3 is CASSSRRGEKLFF. CDR3 DNA sequence: TGTGCCAGCAGTTCACGACGAGGGGAAAAACTGTTTTTT. The chain uses TRBV12-3 or TRBV12-4 and TRBJ1-4; D gene uncertain. This CDR3 region has 13 residues. V lost 4 bases, J lost 8 bases, and 11 bases lay in between.

The chain couples TRBV5-1 to TRBJ2-2, with 10 bases identical to TRBD1. Looked up from germline, CDR1 is SGHRS and CDR2 is YFSETQ. CDR3 size: 17 residues. V lost 4 bases, J lost 7 bases, and 13 bases stayed unmatched. In DNA form, the CDR3 reads TGCGCCAGCAGCCCAATTACCCCGGGACAGGGGAACGGGGAGCTGTTTTTT. Protein: CASSPITPGQGNGELFF.

This clone was detected only a few times. The chain joins TRBV27 to TRBJ2-2, with 7 nucleotides matching TRBD2. V shed 4 bases, J shed 0 bases, and the junction held 5 bases outside the gene matches. The CDR3 has 16 residues. Germline V gives CDR1 MNHEY, CDR2 SMNVEV (reference sequence). The CDR3 DNA reads TGTGCCAGCAGTTGGCCCAGCGGGGCGAACACCGGGGAGCTGTTTTTT. Its translation: CASSWPSGANTGELFF.

The V call is TRBV28, the J call TRBJ1-5; no clear D gene. CDR1 MDHEN and CDR2 SYDVKM come from the germline V gene. V lost 11 bases and J lost 4, with 24 bases in between. This CDR3 is 16 amino acids long. CDR3 loop: CAGTTAGFYRNQPQHF. The CDR3 DNA reads TGTGCCGGCACCACAGCGGGTTTTTACCGTAATCAGCCCCAGCATTTT.

The CDR3 here is CASSTTANTIYF. CDR3 nucleotides: TGTGCCAGCAGTACGACAGCAAACACCATATATTTT. The V and J genes are TRBV6-5 and TRBJ1-3; a weak D match, TRBD1 (5 bases). The V and J ends lost 5 bases and 6 bases respectively, with 8 bases between them. There are 12 residues in the CDR3. Germline V gene data show CDR1 as MNHEY and CDR2 as SVGAGI.

The genes are TRBV28 and TRBJ1-6; D might be TRBD1 (5 bases). V shed 7 bases and J shed 9 bases, with 22 bases lying between them. Germline V CDR1 and CDR2: MDHEN, SYDVKM. CDR3 length: 16 amino acids. DNA of the CDR3: TGTGCCAGCACCTCGTGGGTGGGGCCCTCGGGTTCACCCCTCCACTTT. The encoded protein is CASTSWVGPSGSPLHF. Supplemented by reference TRBV28 and TRBJ1-6, the full variable domain reads DVKVTQSSRYLVKRTGEKVFLECVQDMDHENMFWYRQDPGLGLRLIYFSYDVKMKEKGDIPEGYSVSREKKERFSLILESASTNQTSMYLCASTSWVGPSGSPLHFGNGTRLTVT.

This rearrangement joins TRBV7-2 to TRBJ1-4, with 7 bases fitting TRBD1. Per germline, CDR1 SGHTA and CDR2 FQGNSA. The ends lost 1 base at V and 8 bases at J; junction bases unmatched: 13. The CDR3 extends over 17 amino acids. CDR3 in amino acids: CASSLVGGQAFGEKLFF. Here the CDR3 DNA reads TGTGCCAGCAGCTTAGTAGGCGGACAGGCTTTCGGGGAAAAACTGTTTTTT.

The gene calls are TRBV28 and TRBJ2-3, with 8 nucleotides matching TRBD1. With 4 bases clipped from V and 4 bases from J, the junction kept 7 bases outside the gene matches. Per germline, CDR1 MDHEN and CDR2 SYDVKM. This CDR3 is 15 amino acids long. The CDR3 bases are TGTGCCAGCAGTTCCGGACAGGGAGCTGCAGATACGCAGTATTTT. Protein sequence: CASSSGQGAADTQYF.

The rearrangement uses TRBV7-9 and TRBJ2-6, with D hard to call. Deletions cut 3 bases from V and 0 bases from J, with 9 bases between. The CDR3 extends over 16 amino acids. Per germline, CDR1 SEHNR and CDR2 FQNEAQ (reference sequence). This chain's CDR3 is CASSFRANSGANVLTF. DNA for the CDR3: TGTGCCAGCAGCTTCCGTGCGAACTCTGGGGCCAACGTCCTGACTTTC.

This clone was detected only a few times. The chain employs TRBV11-2 and TRBJ2-7; 11 bases align to TRBD2. The junction had 4 bases not matched to a gene; V was cut back by 6 bases and J by 0 bases. The CDR3 extends over 15 amino acids. Germline values: CDR1 SGHAT, CDR2 FQNNGV. CDR3 sequence (DNA): TGTGCCAGCAGACTCGGGACTAGCGGCTCCTACGAGCAGTACTTC. Translated: CASRLGTSGSYEQYF.

The CDR3 sequence is CASSWRRQAPNTEAFF. As DNA, the CDR3 is TGCGCCAGCAGCTGGCGCCGGCAGGCCCCGAACACTGAAGCTTTCTTT. The chain joins TRBV5-1 to TRBJ1-1; no definite D call. Deletions cut 3 bases from V and 1 base from J, with 16 bases between. The CDR3 is made up of 16 amino acids. The V gene's germline CDR1 is SGHRS and CDR2 YFSETQ.

The rearrangement links TRBV6-1 to TRBJ1-2; 8 positions agree with TRBD1. This CDR3 comprises 14 residues. Unmatched junction bases numbered 6, after V lost 2 bases and J lost 7 bases. CDR1 is MNHNS, CDR2 SASEGT, per germline. The CDR3 region has the DNA TGTGCCAGCAGTGAACTGGACAGGGAGACTGGCTACACCTTC. Translated, it gives CASSELDRETGYTF.

The rearrangement uses TRBV9 and TRBJ2-2; 10 nucleotides line up with TRBD2. Per the germline V gene, CDR1 is SGDLS and CDR2 is YYNGEE. V dropped 0 bases and J dropped 5; count of bases not matched to a gene: 4. The CDR3 length is 16 residues. This CDR3 is CASSVGASGSTGELFF. The CDR3 nucleotides read TGTGCCAGCAGCGTAGGGGCTAGCGGGAGTACCGGGGAGCTGTTTTTT.

The V and J genes are TRBV4-1 and TRBJ2-7, with 11 bases that match TRBD1. CDR1 is MGHRA, CDR2 YSYEKL, per germline. CDR3 size: 17 residues. The V gene end was trimmed by 3 bases and the J gene end by 2 bases; junction bases not matched to a gene: 9. CDR3 in DNA: TGCGCCAGCAGCCAGGGGGTGGACAGGGGGCTCGCCTACGAGCAGTACTTC. Translation gives CASSQGVDRGLAYEQYF.

The V and J genes are TRBV28 and TRBJ1-2; 9 nucleotides match TRBD1. CDR3 length: 14 residues. Germline V gene data show CDR1 as MDHEN and CDR2 as SYDVKM. With V trimmed by 7 bases and J by 3 bases, 6 bases remained unmatched. The CDR3 loop is CASNLQGAYYGYTF. The CDR3 coding sequence is TGTGCCAGCAACCTACAGGGGGCGTACTATGGCTACACCTTC.